Presented here are 15 T cell receptor beta chains from one specimen sequenced in a study of T cells in Graves' hyperthyroidism and ophthalmopathy. TCR beta CDR3 region amplification was performed from RNA transcripts. The HTBI primer set drove a first-round RT-PCR of the TCR CDR3. From the multiplex PCR reads, TCRdb called clonotypes with MiXCR, one entry per CDR3 protein. The table records roughly 700,000 distinct CDR3 sequences, around 40% of them present only once. Sequencing was carried out using blood. These receptor sequences come from a woman in her forties with Graves' hyperthyroidism.

At least ten counts were recorded for this clonotype. The rearrangement joins TRBV29-1 to TRBJ1-2; D is undetermined. The germline gives CDR1 SQVTM, CDR2 ANQGSEA. Trimming left V 4 bases short and J 4 bases short, with 13 bases between. CDR3 length: 13 residues. CDR3 DNA sequence: TGCAGCGTTGTTCAGGAGAGCCGCTATGGCTACACCTTC. It yields the protein CSVVQESRYGYTF.

The chain uses TRBV4-3 and TRBJ2-5, with TRBD2 matching 11 bases. Germline V gene lookup returns CDR1 LGHNA and CDR2 YSLEER. The CDR3 loop spans 19 amino acids. Unmatched junction bases numbered 13, after V lost 0 bases and J lost 4 bases. The CDR3 sequence is CASSQDRDLAGGVPETQYF. The CDR3 DNA sequence: TGCGCCAGCAGCCAAGACAGGGACCTAGCGGGAGGAGTACCAGAGACCCAGTACTTC.

This clonotype came up many times. This chain links TRBV5-6 with TRBJ1-2; D may be TRBD1 (6 bases). Trimming took off 5 bases at V and 12 bases at J, with 14 bases between the two ends. The germline gives CDR1 SGHDT, CDR2 YYEEEE. The CDR3 covers 11 residues. DNA of the CDR3: TGTGCCAGCAGGACGACAGGAACCCACACCTTC. It translates to CASRTTGTHTF.

This clonotype was detected only a few times. V usage is TRBV6-5 and J usage is TRBJ2-7; D may be TRBD1 (5 bases). Trimming took off 6 bases at V and 2 bases at J, with 11 bases between the two ends. Germline V CDR1 and CDR2: MNHEY, SVGAGI. The CDR3 spans 13 residues. The CDR3 is CASRTTVTYEQYF. The CDR3 region has the DNA TGTGCCAGCAGGACGACAGTAACCTACGAGCAGTACTTC.

Points on this clonotype: No DNA is shown, since the ends of the CDR3 on it are uncertain; the CDR3 is the one TCRdb lists. The chain links TRBV10-3 to TRBJ2-6; the listed D gene, TRBD1, was not tested against the DNA. Germline-derived CDR1 and CDR2 are ENHRY and SYGVKD. The CDR3 is made up of 23 amino acids, end residues included. CDR3 region: CAISPGQAYSPLHFGNGANVLTF.

On this clonotype: No conserved phenylalanine or tryptophan is present at the end of the CDR3, so a read error is the likely explanation. The chain combines TRBV5-1 with TRBJ1-1, with D possibly being TRBD1 (6 bases). V lost 0 bases and J lost 4, with 13 bases in between. The CDR3 covers 15 residues. CDR1 is SGHRS, CDR2 YFSETQ, per germline. The CDR3 loop is CASSLEGGRSTEAFS. The CDR3 region has the DNA TGCGCCAGCAGCTTGGAAGGGGGGAGATCCACTGAAGCTTTCTCT.

A few counts support this clonotype. V gene TRBV20-1 combines with J gene TRBJ1-5; possibly TRBD1 for D (5 bases). CDR1 is DFQATT and CDR2 is SNEGSKA in the germline V gene (reference sequence). Deletions cut 2 bases from V and 9 bases from J, with 20 bases between. The CDR3 sequence is 15 residues long. The CDR3 bases are TGCAGTGCTAGAAACTGGTTCAGGGCTCTCGCGCCCCAGCATTTT. This codes for CSARNWFRALAPQHF.

This clonotype has at least ten counts. V usage is TRBV5-1 and J usage is TRBJ2-5, with D possibly being TRBD1 (5 bases). Trimming shortened V by 2 bases and J by 8 bases, and 13 bases separated the two germline ends. Germline CDR1 and CDR2: SGHRS and YFSETQ. This CDR3 comprises 13 residues. CDR3 amino acids: CASSFQGGDTQYF. In DNA form, the CDR3 reads TGCGCCAGCAGCTTCCAGGGCGGAGATACCCAGTACTTC. The variable domain in full, completed from reference TRBV5-1 and TRBJ2-5, reads KAGVTQTPRYLIKTRGQQVTLSCSPISGHRSVSWYQQTPGQGLQFLFEYFSETQRNKGNFPGRFSGRQFSNSRSEMNVSTLELGDSALYLCASSFQGGDTQYFGPGTRLLVL.

This clonotype was seen at least ten times. The chain carries TRBV10-3 and TRBJ1-1, with D unresolved. CDR3 length: 13 residues. Germline values: CDR1 ENHRY, CDR2 SYGVKD. Trimming took off 10 bases at V and 8 bases at J, with 20 bases between the two ends. CDR3 sequence: CATQKEDALEAFF. In nucleotides, the CDR3 is TGTGCCACCCAGAAGGAGGACGCACTGGAAGCTTTCTTT.

V gene TRBV20-1 combines with J gene TRBJ2-7; 8 nucleotides agree with TRBD2. The CDR3 covers 15 residues. V shed 3 bases and J 1 base; nucleotides not matched to a gene: 8. CDR1 and CDR2 (germline): DFQATT, SNEGSKA (reference sequence). The CDR3 sequence: CSASDPGGGSYEQYF. Here the CDR3 DNA reads TGCAGTGCTAGTGACCCGGGAGGGGGTTCCTACGAGCAGTACTTC.

On this clonotype itself: One end of the junction varies from germline; a read error may be responsible. This chain connects TRBV5-1 to TRBJ2-2; the D is unclear. Germline CDR1 is SGHRS and CDR2 is YFSETQ. The length of the CDR3 is 15 residues. This chain's CDR3 is CASSAFSLDAGELFF. For the CDR3, the DNA is TGTGCCAGCAGCGCATTTTCCCTTGATGCCGGGGAGCTGTTTTTT.

This clonotype was counted many times. The V call is TRBV20-1, the J call TRBJ1-5; 7 nucleotides line up with TRBD1. The germline CDR1 and CDR2 sequences are DFQATT and SNEGSKA (reference sequence). CDR3 length equals 15 residues. V was pared by 4 bases and J by 6 bases, with 12 bases of the junction left unmatched. The CDR3 nucleotides read TGCAGTGCTATGAACCCGACGCAGGGGGGTCAGCCCCAGCATTTT. Translating gives CSAMNPTQGGQPQHF.

CDR3 sequence reads: CASSQVPGQGSGTQYF. CDR3 in DNA: TGTGCCAGCAGCCAAGTTCCAGGGCAGGGCTCTGGGACCCAGTACTTC. This chain joins TRBV14 and TRBJ2-5, with a tentative D call TRBD1 (5 bases). CDR1 and CDR2 (germline): SGHDN, FVKESK. The CDR3 sequence is 16 residues long. The V end was cut by 1 base, the J end by 7 bases, with 19 bases between.

This clonotype was picked up a small number of times. The chain is built from TRBV5-1 and TRBJ2-5; D perhaps matches TRBD1 (5 bases). The CDR3 is made up of 15 amino acids. Trimming pared 0 bases from V and 4 bases from J, leaving 13 bases between. Germline values: CDR1 SGHRS, CDR2 YFSETQ. The CDR3 protein is CASSLGASQGETQYF. CDR3 nucleotide sequence: TGCGCCAGCAGCTTGGGAGCGTCCCAGGGAGAGACCCAGTACTTC.

The CDR3 region has the DNA TGTGCCAGCAGTTTTTTACTAGCGGGGCCATCCTACGAGCAGTACTTC. Amino acid sequence: CASSFLLAGPSYEQYF. The chain carries TRBV12-3 or TRBV12-4 and TRBJ2-7; 10 nucleotides align to TRBD2. The CDR3 has 16 residues. The ends lost 3 bases at V and 1 base at J; junction bases unmatched: 6.